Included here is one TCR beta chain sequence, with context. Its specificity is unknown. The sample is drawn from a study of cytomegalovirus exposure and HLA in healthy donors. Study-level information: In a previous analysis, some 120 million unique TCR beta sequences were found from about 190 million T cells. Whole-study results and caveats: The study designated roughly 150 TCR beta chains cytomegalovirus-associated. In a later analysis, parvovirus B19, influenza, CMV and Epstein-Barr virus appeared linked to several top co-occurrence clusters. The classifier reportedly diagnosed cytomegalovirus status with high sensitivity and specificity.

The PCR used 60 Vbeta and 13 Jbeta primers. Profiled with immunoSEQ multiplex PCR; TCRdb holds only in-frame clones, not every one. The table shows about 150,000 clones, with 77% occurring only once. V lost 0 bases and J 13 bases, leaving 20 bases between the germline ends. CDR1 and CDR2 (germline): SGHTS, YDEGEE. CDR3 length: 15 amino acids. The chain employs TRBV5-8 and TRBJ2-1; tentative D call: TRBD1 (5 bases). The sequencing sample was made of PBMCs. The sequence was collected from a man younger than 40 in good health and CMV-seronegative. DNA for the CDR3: TGTGCCAGCAGCTTGGGTATGGGCCAGGGCTTTACTCAGTTCTTC. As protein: CASSLGMGQGFTQFF.